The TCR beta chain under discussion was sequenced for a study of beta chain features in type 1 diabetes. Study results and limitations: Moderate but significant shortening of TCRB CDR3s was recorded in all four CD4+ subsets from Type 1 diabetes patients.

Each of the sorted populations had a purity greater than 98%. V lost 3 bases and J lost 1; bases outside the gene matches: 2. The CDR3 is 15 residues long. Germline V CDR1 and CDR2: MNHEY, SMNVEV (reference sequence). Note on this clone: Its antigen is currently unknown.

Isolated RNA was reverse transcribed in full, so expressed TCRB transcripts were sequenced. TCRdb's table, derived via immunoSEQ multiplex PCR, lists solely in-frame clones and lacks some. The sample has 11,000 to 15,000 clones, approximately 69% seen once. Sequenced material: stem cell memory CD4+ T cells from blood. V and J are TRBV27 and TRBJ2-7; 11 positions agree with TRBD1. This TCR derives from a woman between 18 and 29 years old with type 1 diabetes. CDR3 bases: TGTGCCAGCAGTTTGGGACAGGGGGGGTCCTACGAGCAGTACTTC. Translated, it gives CASSLGQGGSYEQYF.